The entry below describes one TCR beta chain. CDR1 is KGHSH, CDR2 LQKENI, per germline. This CDR3 comprises 14 residues. V lost 6 bases and J lost 7, with 13 bases in between. Clones were sequenced by immunoSEQ multiplex PCR, and TCRdb holds only the in-frame ones, with some missing. Seen here are around 250,000 clones, more than 70% observed once, and the top ten hold 8.6%. This sample was included in a study of blood T cell repertoires in COVID-19. Sequenced sample: peripheral blood. This clonotype originated in a man between 40 and 49 years old with active or convalescent COVID-19. This chain uses TRBV18 with TRBJ1-6, with D uncertain. The CDR3 DNA reads as TGTGCCAGCTCGCTGGCTCCGGAGAATTCACCCCTCCACTTT. Translating gives CASSLAPENSPLHF.